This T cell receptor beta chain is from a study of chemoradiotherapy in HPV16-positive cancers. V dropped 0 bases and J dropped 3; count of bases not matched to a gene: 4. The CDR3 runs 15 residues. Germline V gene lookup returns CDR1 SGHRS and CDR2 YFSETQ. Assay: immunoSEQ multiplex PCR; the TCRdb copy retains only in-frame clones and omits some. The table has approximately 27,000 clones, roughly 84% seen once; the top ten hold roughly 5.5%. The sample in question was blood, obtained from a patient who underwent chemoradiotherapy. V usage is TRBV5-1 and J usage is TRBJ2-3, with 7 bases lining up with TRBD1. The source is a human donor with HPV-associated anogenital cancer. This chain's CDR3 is CASSLAEQGTDTQYF. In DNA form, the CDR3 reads TGCGCCAGCAGCTTGGCAGAACAGGGGACAGATACGCAGTATTTT.